The 3 T cell receptor beta chains listed next were all sequenced from one sample in a study of T-cell reconstitution after alpha-beta-depleted transplantation in children (dated by TCRdb to the mid-2010s). The method was PCR. This sample was sequenced with an Illumina HiSeq 2500. TCR libraries were prepared with molecular barcoding, using unique molecular identifiers to normalize TCRbeta repertoire quantification. TCRdb reanalyzed the raw reads on its own, using fastp at Q25 for trimming and MiXCR for clone calling, and kept in-frame beta chains. Rows with a matching CDR3 protein are joined into one entry that keeps the most common DNA and genes. The sample table lists 450,000 to 700,000 distinct CDR3 sequences, roughly a quarter of them with a count of one. The top ten clonotypes cover around a third of the sample. This specimen's treatment or condition label, interpreted: allogeneic hematopoietic cell transplantation with graft depleted of TCRalphabeta T cells and CD19 B cells.

Material: PBMCs, obtained before TCRalphabeta/CD19-depleted stem cell transplant. Receptors originate from a boy less than two years old with Wiskott-Aldrich syndrome, due to receive a stem cell transplant.

Only a few counts were recorded for this clonotype. This chain connects TRBV11-2 to TRBJ2-3; TRBD2 matches at 10 bases. The CDR3 totals 20 residues. Germline V gives CDR1 SGHAT, CDR2 FQNNGV. J lost 0 bases, V lost 2 bases, and 14 bases had no gene match. CDR3 sequence reads: CASSLRRDTSGIVSTDTQYF. In DNA, the CDR3 is TGTGCCAGCAGCTTAAGGAGGGATACTAGCGGGATTGTTAGCACAGATACGCAGTATTTT. Full variable domain (outside the CDR3, taken from reference TRBV11-2 and TRBJ2-3): EAGVAQSPRYKIIEKRQSVAFWCNPISGHATLYWYQQILGQGPKLLIQFQNNGVVDDSQLPKDRFSAERLKGVDSTLKIQPAKLEDSAVYLCASSLRRDTSGIVSTDTQYFGPGTRLTVL.

This sequence joins TRBV20-1 and TRBJ1-2; TRBD1 might be the D (6 bases). V was trimmed by 3 bases and J by 4 bases, leaving 15 bases between them. There are 14 residues in the CDR3. Per the germline V gene, CDR1 is DFQATT and CDR2 is SNEGSKA (reference sequence). The CDR3: CSASQGQTVYGYTF. The CDR3 nucleotides are TGCAGTGCTAGCCAAGGACAGACAGTCTATGGCTACACCTTC.

This clonotype showed up just a few times. The chain employs TRBV12-3 or TRBV12-4 and TRBJ2-7; 14 positions agree with TRBD2. The CDR3 length is 16 residues. Unmatched junction bases numbered 4, after V lost 5 bases and J lost 1 base. DNA for the CDR3: TGTGCCAGCAGTGGACTAGCGGGAGGCCCTTCCTACGAGCAGTACTTC. It is translated as CASSGLAGGPSYEQYF.